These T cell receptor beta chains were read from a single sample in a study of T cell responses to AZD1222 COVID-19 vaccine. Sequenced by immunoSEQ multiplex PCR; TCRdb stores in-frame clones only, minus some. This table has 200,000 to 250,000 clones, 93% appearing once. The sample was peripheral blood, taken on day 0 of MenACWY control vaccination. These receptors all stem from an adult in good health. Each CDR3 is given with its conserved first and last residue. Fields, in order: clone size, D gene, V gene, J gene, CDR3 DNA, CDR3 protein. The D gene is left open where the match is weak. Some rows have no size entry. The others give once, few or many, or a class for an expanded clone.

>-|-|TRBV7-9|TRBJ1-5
TGTGCCAGCAGCTTAGACCTAAGGTCGGAGCCCCAGCATTTT
CASSLDLRSEPQHF
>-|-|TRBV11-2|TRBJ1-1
TGTGCCAGCAGCTTATCAGGGGAGGATGAAGCTTTCTTT
CASSLSGEDEAFF
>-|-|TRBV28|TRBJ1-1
TGTGCCAGCAGCTTTGGCGCAAAGGGGCTGGGGAACACTGAAGCTTTCTTT
CASSFGAKGLGNTEAFF
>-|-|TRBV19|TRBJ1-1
TGTGCCAGTAGTAGGGGTCCCGGGACTCCACCACAGGCTTTCTTT
CASSRGPGTPPQAFF
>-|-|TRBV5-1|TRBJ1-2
TGCGCCAGCAGCTGGGACGGAATCTATGGCTACACCTTC
CASSWDGIYGYTF
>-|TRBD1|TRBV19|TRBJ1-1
TGTGCCTGTTCCGGGACAGTCAACACTGAAGCTTTCTTT
CACSGTVNTEAFF
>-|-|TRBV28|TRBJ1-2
TGTGCCAGCGGCCTTGTAGTGAACTATGGCTACACCTTC
CASGLVVNYGYTF
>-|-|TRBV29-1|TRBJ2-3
TGCAGCGTTGACGGCGGAACAGATACGCAGTATTTT
CSVDGGTDTQYF
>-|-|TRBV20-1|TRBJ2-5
TGCAGTGTTAGTCCTTCAGGAGGGGAGACCCAGTACTTC
CSVSPSGGETQYF
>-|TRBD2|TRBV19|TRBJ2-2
TGTGCCAGTACTAGCGGGGGGACGAACACCGGGGAGCTGTTTTTT
CASTSGGTNTGELFF
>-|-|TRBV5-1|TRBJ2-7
TGCGCCAGCAGCTCCGACCTAAGCGAGCAGTACTTC
CASSSDLSEQYF
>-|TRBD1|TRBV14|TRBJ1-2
TGTGCCAGCAGCCCGGGACAGGGTTACGGCTACACCTTC
CASSPGQGYGYTF
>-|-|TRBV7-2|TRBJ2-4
TGTGCCAGCAGCTTAAGGGGGTCCGGGGGAAACATTCAGTACTTC
CASSLRGSGGNIQYF
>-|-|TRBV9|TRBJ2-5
TGTGCCAGCAGCGTAGTGGGGGGGCTAGAGACCCAGTACTTC
CASSVVGGLETQYF
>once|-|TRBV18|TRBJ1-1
TGTGCCAGCTCACCAGGGGCGTTTCGGACTGAAGCTTTCTTT
CASSPGAFRTEAFF
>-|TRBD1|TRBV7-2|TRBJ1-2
TGTGCCAGCAGCTTAGCCCCTTTGAAGGGGGCTGGTGGCTACACCTTC
CASSLAPLKGAGGYTF
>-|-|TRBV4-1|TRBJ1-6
TGCGCCAGCAGCCTAAGGACGGGTCGTAGCTCCTATAATTCACCCCTCCACTTT
CASSLRTGRSSYNSPLHF
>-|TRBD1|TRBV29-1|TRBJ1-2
TGCAGCGTTGAAAGGGGGCGGAACTATGGCTACACCTTC
CSVERGRNYGYTF
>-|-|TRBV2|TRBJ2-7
TGTGCCAGCAGTTATGACATAGCCGCCTACGAGCAGTACTTC
CASSYDIAAYEQYF
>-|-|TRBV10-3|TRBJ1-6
TGTGCCATCAGTGATGGGTCACCCCTCCACTTT
CAISDGSPLHF
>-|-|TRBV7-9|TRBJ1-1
TGTGCCAGCAGCGTAATGATGAGCACTGAAGCTTTCTTT
CASSVMMSTEAFF
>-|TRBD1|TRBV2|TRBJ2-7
TGTGCCAGCTCGGGACAGGGCCACGAGCAGTACTTC
CASSGQGHEQYF
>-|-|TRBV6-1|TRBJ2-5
TGTGCCAGCAGTGAACATGACAGGACGACCCAGTACTTC
CASSEHDRTTQYF
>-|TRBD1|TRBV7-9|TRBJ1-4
TGTGCCAGCAGCGCCCCGACAGGGAGACACGAAAAACTGTTTTTT
CASSAPTGRHEKLFF
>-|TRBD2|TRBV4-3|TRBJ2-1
TGCGCCAGCAGCCAAACGACTAGCGGTAAATACAATGAGCAGTTCTTC
CASSQTTSGKYNEQFF
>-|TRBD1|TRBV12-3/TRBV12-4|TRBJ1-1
TGTGCCAGCAGTTCGGACAGGCACACTGAAGCTTTCTTT
CASSSDRHTEAFF
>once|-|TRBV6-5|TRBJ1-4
TGTGCCAGCAGACCCTACGAGGGGACGAAGATTTTT
CASRPYEGTKIF
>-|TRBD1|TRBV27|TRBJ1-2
TGTGCCAGCAGTGTAAGGACAGGGAGCGGCTACACCTTC
CASSVRTGSGYTF
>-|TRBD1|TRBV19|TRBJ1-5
TGTGCCAGTAGTAAACTACAGGGGACGGGGCAGCCCCAGCATTTT
CASSKLQGTGQPQHF
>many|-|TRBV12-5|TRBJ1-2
TGTGCTAGTGGTTTGAACGTGGGCGGCGGCTACACCTTC
CASGLNVGGGYTF
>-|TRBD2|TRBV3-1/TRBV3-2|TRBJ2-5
TGTGCCAGCAGCCAAGTTCCTAGCGGCGCCAACCGGGGGAAGACCCAGTACTTC
CASSQVPSGANRGKTQYF
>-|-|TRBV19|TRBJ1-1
TGTGCCAGTAGTATTTTTAGTGGCAGCCGCCGCGGAGCAGCTTTCTTT
CASSIFSGSRRGAAFF
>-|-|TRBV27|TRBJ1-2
TGTGCCAGCAGCCTCCAGGGAAACTATGGCTACACCTTC
CASSLQGNYGYTF
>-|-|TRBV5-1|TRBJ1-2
TGCGCCAGCAGCTTGGGGGGCCGGTCGTATGGCTACACCTTC
CASSLGGRSYGYTF
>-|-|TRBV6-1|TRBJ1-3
TGTGCCAGCAGTGGACATCAGGACTCTGGAAACACCATATATTTT
CASSGHQDSGNTIYF
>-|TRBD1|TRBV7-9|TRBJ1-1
TGTGCCAGCAGCTCCTACAGGGGGCAGAACACTGAAGCTTTCTTT
CASSSYRGQNTEAFF
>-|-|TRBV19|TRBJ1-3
TGTGCCAGTAGTCCCAACGGGGCCGTCGGAAACACCATATATTTT
CASSPNGAVGNTIYF
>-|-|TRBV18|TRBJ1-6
TGTGCCAGCTCACCTACCGCTCAGGGTCGGAATTCACCCCTCCACTTT
CASSPTAQGRNSPLHF
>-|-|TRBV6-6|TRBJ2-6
TGTGCCAGCAGCCTTAGACAGTCTGGGGCCAACGTCCTGACTTTC
CASSLRQSGANVLTF
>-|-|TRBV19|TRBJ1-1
TGTGCCAGTAGTATCATGGTAGAGAACACTGAAGCTTTCTTT
CASSIMVENTEAFF
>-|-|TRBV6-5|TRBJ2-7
TGTGCCGCCGCCGGGGTTATGTTCGGCGAGCAGTACTTC
CAAAGVMFGEQYF
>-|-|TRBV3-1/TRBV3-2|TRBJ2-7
TGTGCCAGCAGCCTCTCCTACGAGCAGTACTTC
CASSLSYEQYF
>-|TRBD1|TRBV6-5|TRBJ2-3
TGTGCCAGCAGCCTCGGACAGGGCACAGATACGCAGTATTTT
CASSLGQGTDTQYF
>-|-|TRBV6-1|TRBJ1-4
TGTGCCAGCAGTGATGTACAGTTTAATGAAAAACTGTTTTTT
CASSDVQFNEKLFF
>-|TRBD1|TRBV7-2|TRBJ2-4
TGTGCCAGCAGCTTCGGGACAGGAAACATTCAGTACTTC
CASSFGTGNIQYF